The sequence of this T cell receptor beta chain was determined in a study of shared clonotypes between healthy human individuals (dated by TCRdb to 2018 to 2020). Background for the entire study: The cohort comprised a couple of women and three men aged 18 to 49 years. Between about 0.8 and 9 billion PBMCs per donor were obtained by leukapheresis. The study deeply sequenced blood TCR repertoires of five healthy adults to estimate repertoire size and the extent of clonotype sharing between individuals. For each donor, CD4 naive and CD4 memory were each given three plates, CD8 naive was given two plates, and CD8 memory was given one plate. Libraries were prepared and TCR repertoires were sequenced by different laboratories using diverse techniques, in order to increase sequencing depth and limit assay-specific biases. Beyond this particular receptor, the publication reports: Naive subsets generally had larger estimated clonotype richness than memory subsets. Pairwise subsampling indicated that sequencing depth was expected to affect the degree of clonotype sharing among donors. Across a few donors, around 5% of naive CD4, roughly 3.5% of naive CD8, roughly 2.2% of memory CD4, and over 0.35% of memory CD8 clonotypes were shared. The small number of donors limited the genetic and exposure-history diversity represented. Compared with non-shared clonotypes, the clonotypes found in all four sorted-subset donors had higher generation probabilities. Only blood was sampled, and tissue TCR repertoires likely differ from those in blood. Incomplete sequencing was indicated by rarefaction of sorted-subset datasets, despite the large sequencing depth.

The donors were healthy, HIV-negative adults who had no recently reported acute infections or vaccinations. All donors were Caucasian adults living in Nashville, Tennessee, USA. CD4+ T cells were enriched through magnetic negative selection, after which naive cells were positively selected on CD45RA and the remaining negative fraction served as the memory subset. After blood collection by leukapheresis, PBMCs were isolated using Ficoll-Histopaque density gradient centrifugation and then cryopreserved in the vapor phase of liquid nitrogen. Purity and quantity of every magnetically sorted T cell population were checked by analytical flow cytometry. From each sorted fraction, genomic DNA was isolated and quantified by UV absorbance on a Nanodrop 2000c. Using the deep immunoSEQ assay, multiplex PCR amplified TCR CDR3 regions from genomic DNA. For each cell subset, the extracted genomic DNA was distributed evenly across all wells of several immunoSEQ 96-well plates, and each plate served as one replicate. For sorted subsets, each replicate PCR was loaded with roughly 0.2 ug genomic DNA, equivalent to approximately 27,000 T cell genomes. The purified libraries were quantified using a Qubit 3.0 fluorometer, sized with a Bioanalyzer 2100, and then quantified again using the KAPA Library Quantification kit. Each immunoSEQ 96-well plate was sequenced on its own single-read 150-cycle Illumina NextSeq 550 flow cell. The authors' pipeline ran thus. The immunoSEQ output contained only junctional sequences without quality scores, so filtering could not match that applied to full-length reads. Sequences were annotated with PyIR, a Python wrapper for IgBLAST v1.9, using IMGT germline references to assign V/J genes and CDR3. Any read was removed if the V/J assignment was weak (E-value above 1e-6), the CDR3 was missing, or the read contained stop codons, out-of-frame junctions, or ambiguous translated residues. V3J clonotypes were defined by identical inferred V gene, J gene, and CDR3 amino acid sequence. To compute the percentage overlap between repertoires, the number of shared unique clonotypes was divided by the size of the smaller repertoire. RTK rarefaction, the Chao1 estimator, and Recon v2.1 estimates of unobserved clonotypes were used to assess repertoire richness. OLGA was used to compute generation probabilities for all TCRbeta clonotypes that the gDNA method yielded from a few donors. TCRdb holds this immuneACCESS table with in-frame rearrangements only. Some clones are missing; in checked studies, unresolved V genes explain under half, and the rest has no known cause. V, J and clone size reflect that table, while D and trimming were determined from the DNA. This sample lists around 2.3 million clones; almost 96% were detected once. Over 0.1% of the sample comes from the top ten.

About this clone itself: Its antigen remains undetermined. Base-call qualities are not available, and no considerably larger clone is one nucleotide away.

Between the V and J ends, shortened by 2 bases and 9 bases respectively, the junction contains 11 bases. The germline V gene (reference sequence) provides CDR1 GTSNPN and CDR2 SVGIG. Inclusive of the bounding cysteine and phenylalanine, the CDR3 is 12 residues long. Just CDR3 DNA is preserved here, 36 bases in frame from base 1. The source is a man aged 18 to 30 in good health. Input material: naive CD4+ T cells sorted from blood. This specimen's cell subset or site label, per the study, means: CD45RA+ positively selected. The chain employs TRBV30 and TRBJ2-1; the D region possibly corresponds to TRBD2 (6 bases align). The CDR3 loop reads CAWSNSGSEQFF. The DNA reads TGTGCCTGGAGTAATAGCGGCAGTGAGCAGTTCTTC.